These 13 T cell receptor beta chains were sequenced from one sample in a study of T cells after yellow fever vaccination (dated by TCRdb to between 2018 and 2021). The sample's treatment or condition, from its label and the paper: live attenuated yellow fever vaccine strain. Library creation used 5' RACE. Instrument on record: Illumina HiSeq 2500. The public sequencing data were trimmed at Q25 with fastp and processed into clonotypes with MiXCR by TCRdb, which kept only in-frame beta chains. Each record represents a unique CDR3 protein, reported with the most common genes and DNA among its rows. This sample gives over 100,000 distinct CDR3 sequences in total; around 8% of them show up just once. The ten largest clones take up roughly 27% of the sample. The specimen was CD8+ T cells sorted from PBMCs, collected 45 days after the yellow fever booster vaccination. These receptor sequences come from a man between 25 and 39 years old who received the YFV17D yellow fever vaccine.

Many counts were recorded for this clonotype. The chain carries TRBV19 and TRBJ2-1; D perhaps matches TRBD1 (5 bases). The length of the CDR3 is 13 residues. Trimming pared 5 bases from V and 6 bases from J, leaving 11 bases between. The germline gives CDR1 LNHDA, CDR2 SQIVND (reference sequence). The CDR3 spells CASSRTYFNEQFF. CDR3 bases: TGTGCCAGTAGTCGGACATACTTCAATGAGCAGTTCTTC. The full variable domain, in which reference TRBV19 and TRBJ2-1 provide the parts outside the CDR3, is DGGITQSPKYLFRKEGQNVTLSCEQNLNHDAMYWYRQDPGQGLRLIYYSQIVNDFQKGDIAEGYSVSREKKESFPLTVTSAQKNPTAFYLCASSRTYFNEQFFGPGTRLTVL.

The V gene is TRBV20-1, the J gene TRBJ1-3; D remains unclear. Germline loops: CDR1 DFQATT, CDR2 SNEGSKA (reference sequence). The CDR3 sequence is 12 residues long. Trimming cost V 6 bases and J 4 bases, with 10 bases left between them. The CDR3 region is CSAKTFGNTIYF. In DNA, the CDR3 is TGCAGTGCAAAGACTTTCGGAAACACCATATATTTT.

J is TRBJ2-1 and V is TRBV6-2 or TRBV6-3, with 9 bases fitting TRBD1. Germline V gene lookup returns CDR1 MNHEY and CDR2 SVGEGT. There are 18 residues in the CDR3. V was pared by 0 bases and J by 6 bases, with 12 bases of the junction left unmatched. The CDR3 sequence: CASSYSKNRQGVFNEQFF. The CDR3 region has the DNA TGTGCCAGCAGTTACTCCAAGAACAGACAGGGGGTTTTCAATGAGCAGTTCTTC.

This clonotype showed up many times. The CDR3 DNA reads TGTGCCAGCAGCTTAGTGGAAGGTACGGACCAGTTCTTC. Translated: CASSLVEGTDQFF. The chain is built from TRBV7-7 and TRBJ2-1; D remains ambiguous. The CDR3 loop spans 13 amino acids. Germline V gene lookup returns CDR1 SSHAT and CDR2 FNYEAQ (reference sequence). V was pared by 1 base and J by 13 bases, with 14 bases between.

The table lists this clonotype with many counts. This rearrangement joins TRBV4-3 to TRBJ2-3; no definite D call. The CDR3 extends over 13 amino acids. V lost 4 bases and J 6 bases, leaving 11 bases between the germline ends. The germline V gene has CDR1 LGHNA and CDR2 YSLEER. The CDR3 region is CASSPGLMDTQYF. The CDR3 region has the DNA TGCGCCAGCAGCCCCGGTTTGATGGATACGCAGTATTTT.

This clonotype was seen ten or more times. The chain has TRBV20-1 and TRBJ2-1; 9 bases line up with TRBD2. Germline V lookup: CDR1 DFQATT, CDR2 SNEGSKA (reference sequence). V shed 2 bases and J 6 bases; nucleotides not matched to a gene: 11. This CDR3 region has 16 residues. The CDR3 sequence: CSARKNAGGPINEQFF. The CDR3 DNA follows: TGCAGTGCTAGAAAGAATGCGGGAGGGCCGATCAATGAGCAGTTCTTC.

In its sample, this clonotype was seen many times. The rearrangement uses TRBV15 and TRBJ2-5; TRBD1 aligns across 8 bases. CDR3 length: 16 residues. Germline assignment: CDR1 LNHNV and CDR2 YYDKDF (reference sequence). The V and J ends lost 1 base and 7 bases, in that order; junction bases with no gene match: 11. In DNA, the CDR3 is TGTGCCACCAGCAGAGGTATCGGGGACAGGTCAATGACCCAGTACTTC. Translated: CATSRGIGDRSMTQYF.

The chain joins TRBV10-3 to TRBJ2-3, with 16 bases aligning to TRBD2. The CDR3 consists of 14 residues. Germline V gene lookup returns CDR1 ENHRY and CDR2 SYGVKD. The V segment lost 11 bases and the J segment 4 bases; nucleotides outside the gene matches: 3. CDR3 DNA sequence: TGTGCCGCAGGGACTAGCGGGAGGGCAGATACGCAGTATTTT. The encoded protein is CAAGTSGRADTQYF.

This clonotype was observed a handful of times. The chain recombines TRBV21-1 with TRBJ2-6; the table calls TRBD1, which could not be checked here. TRBV21-1 is assigned pseudogene status. The CDR3 totals 15 residues. In DNA, the CDR3 is TGTGCCAGCAGCACCGGGACATCTGGGGCCAACGTCCTGACTTTC. It encodes CASSTGTSGANVLTF.

This clonotype turned up a few times. The chain carries TRBV7-9 and TRBJ2-7; D is undetermined. Germline-derived CDR1 and CDR2 are SEHNR and FQNEAQ (reference sequence). The CDR3 has 13 residues. V shed 0 bases and J shed 5 bases, with 8 bases lying between them. CDR3: CASSLAWQDEQYF. In DNA, the CDR3 is TGTGCCAGCAGCTTAGCCTGGCAGGACGAGCAGTACTTC.

This clonotype was detected ten times or more. This chain joins TRBV9 and TRBJ2-6, with D perhaps TRBD1 or TRBD2 (5 bases each). The V gene's germline CDR1 is SGDLS and CDR2 YYNGEE. This CDR3 contains 15 residues. V lost 0 bases and J lost 2, with 6 bases in between. CDR3 DNA: TGTGCCAGCAGCGTAGGAGGGGCTGGGGCCAACGTCCTGACTTTC. Translated: CASSVGGAGANVLTF.

The chain joins TRBV5-1 to TRBJ2-5, with 10 bases aligning to TRBD2. Germline trimming cut 4 bases from V and 2 bases from J; bases unmatched to any gene: 5. The CDR3 is 15 amino acids. Germline CDR1 and CDR2: SGHRS and YFSETQ. CDR3 nucleotide sequence: TGCGCCAGCAGCCCGTTACTAGCGGGGCAAGAGACCCAGTACTTC. Encoded protein: CASSPLLAGQETQYF. Looking up the rest from reference TRBV5-1 and TRBJ2-5 gives the full variable domain: KAGVTQTPRYLIKTRGQQVTLSCSPISGHRSVSWYQQTPGQGLQFLFEYFSETQRNKGNFPGRFSGRQFSNSRSEMNVSTLELGDSALYLCASSPLLAGQETQYFGPGTRLLVL.

The table lists this clonotype with many counts. The V call is TRBV5-5, the J call TRBJ2-5; TRBD1 agrees at 9 bases. CDR3 length: 14 amino acids. Germline values: CDR1 SGHKS, CDR2 YYEKEE (reference sequence). Unmatched junction bases numbered 2, after V lost 4 bases and J lost 1 base. The CDR3 DNA sequence: TGTGCCAGCAGCCCGGGACAGGGCCAAGAGACCCAGTACTTC. Translation gives CASSPGQGQETQYF.